Listed below are T cell receptor beta chains from one sample, sequenced in a study of blood T cell repertoires in COVID-19. The repertoire was sequenced with immunoSEQ multiplex PCR; TCRdb's copy has only in-frame clones and lacks some. The profile shows some 140,000 clones, around three quarters of them singletons. The source material was peripheral blood. The source of these receptors is a human donor in a cohort sampled during active COVID-19. Each CDR3 is given with its conserved first and last residue. A D gene is named only where the DNA matches it firmly. Rows give clone size only sometimes, using once, few, many, or a class for an expanded clone.

v_call	j_call	clone_size	d_call	cdr3_nt	cdr3_aa
TRBV3-1/TRBV3-2	TRBJ1-2	many	.	TGTGCCAGCAGCCATGGTTCGATGGAGTATGGCTACACCTTC	CASSHGSMEYGYTF
TRBV30	TRBJ2-5	.	.	TGTGCCTGGAGACCTCCCCCTACCCAAGAGACCCAGTACTTC	CAWRPPPTQETQYF
TRBV5-4	TRBJ2-3	.	.	TGTGCCAGCAGCTCCCGACAGGTTGGCACAGATACGCAGTATTTT	CASSSRQVGTDTQYF
TRBV10-1	TRBJ1-1	.	.	.	CASSELSGQGARAAFF
TRBV9	TRBJ1-6	.	.	TGTGCCAGCAGCGTAGGCAGGGGCGGCTCACCCCTCCACTTT	CASSVGRGGSPLHF
TRBV21-1	TRBJ1-6	few	.	TGTGCCAGCAGCAATCTCAATTCACCCCTCCACTTT	CASSNLNSPLHF
TRBV7-9	TRBJ2-7	.	TRBD2	TGTGCCAGCAGCTCCGGCGGGGGGCGGGGGGTCTCCTACGAGCAGTACTTC	CASSSGGGRGVSYEQYF
TRBV11-2	TRBJ2-3	.	.	TGTGCCAGCATCAAAAAGGGTTTACGGGGAGATACGCAGTATTTT	CASIKKGLRGDTQYF
TRBV3-1/TRBV3-2	TRBJ1-2	.	TRBD1	TGTGCCAGCAGCCCGGGACAGGCCTTTCATGGCTACACCTTC	CASSPGQAFHGYTF
TRBV4-1	TRBJ2-7	.	.	TGCGCCAGCAGCCAAGTTGTAGGCAGGGGATACGAGCAGTACTTC	CASSQVVGRGYEQYF
TRBV19	TRBJ2-1	.	TRBD2	TGTGCCAGTAGTTCCTTCGGACTAGCGGGGGACAATGAGCAGTTCTTC	CASSSFGLAGDNEQFF
TRBV28	TRBJ1-2	.	TRBD1	TGTGCCAGCAGTTTAAGGACGCGGACAGGGGGCGCCCACTATGGCTACACCTTC	CASSLRTRTGGAHYGYTF
TRBV4-2	TRBJ2-5	once	TRBD2	TGTGCCAGCAGCCATCCTAGCGGGGGGATCCAAGAGACCCAGTACTTC	CASSHPSGGIQETQYF
TRBV2	TRBJ1-5	.	TRBD1	TGTGCCACCCTCCCTGGGACAGGGGGGAATCAGCCCCAGCATTTT	CATLPGTGGNQPQHF
TRBV5-6	TRBJ2-3	.	TRBD2	TGTGCCAGCAGCTTGGGACTAGCGGGAAGCACAGATACGCAGTATTTT	CASSLGLAGSTDTQYF
TRBV5-1	TRBJ2-1	.	TRBD2	TGCGCCAGCAGCTTATACACAAAAAGGACTAGCGGGTACAATGAGCAGTTCTTC	CASSLYTKRTSGYNEQFF
TRBV7-8	TRBJ2-4	.	.	TGTGCCAGCAGCTTAGCGGGGGGTAAAAACATTCAGTACTTC	CASSLAGGKNIQYF
TRBV5-5	TRBJ1-2	.	.	TGTGCCAGCAGCCTGGGAGGGAACTATGGCTACACCTTC	CASSLGGNYGYTF
TRBV7-9	TRBJ2-5	.	.	TGTGCCAGCAGCTTAGGGGGCTTAGGAGGGGAGACCCAGTACTTC	CASSLGGLGGETQYF
TRBV30	TRBJ2-2	.	.	TGTGCCTGGAGTAGGGACACGAACACCGGGGAGCTGTTTTTT	CAWSRDTNTGELFF
TRBV11-2	TRBJ1-5	.	.	TGTGCCAGCAGCTTAGGCTCCGGCAGGCCGTATAGCAATCAGCCCCAGCATTTT	CASSLGSGRPYSNQPQHF
TRBV24-1	TRBJ2-7	.	TRBD2	TGTGCCACCAGTGGAAGGACTAGCGGGGGCTCCTACGAGCAGTACTTC	CATSGRTSGGSYEQYF
TRBV6-1	TRBJ1-4	.	.	TGTGCCAGCAGTGAAGCAACTGACAGTAATGAAAAACTGTTTTTT	CASSEATDSNEKLFF
TRBV18	TRBJ1-4	.	.	TGTGCCAGCTCACCACAGGGGGCTAATGAAAAACTGTTTTTT	CASSPQGANEKLFF
TRBV15	TRBJ2-2	few	.	TGTGCCACCAGCAGACCCTCCTCCCTAGTTTTATCGGAAGCCGGGGAGCTGTTTTTT	CATSRPSSLVLSEAGELFF
TRBV5-1	TRBJ2-5	.	TRBD2	TGCGCCAGCAGCTTGGACGGGACTAGCGGGGGGGAGACCCAGTACTTC	CASSLDGTSGGETQYF
TRBV4-1	TRBJ2-1	.	TRBD1	TGCGCCAGCAGCCTCCGGGACAGGGGGAACAATGAGCAGTTCTTC	CASSLRDRGNNEQFF
TRBV16	TRBJ2-6	.	.	TGTGCCAGCAGCCCTTACTCTGGGGCCAACGTCCTGACTTTC	CASSPYSGANVLTF
TRBV7-2	TRBJ1-6	few	TRBD1	TGTGCCAGCAGCTTGGGACAGAATTCACCCCTCCACTTT	CASSLGQNSPLHF
TRBV5-1	TRBJ1-1	.	.	TGCGCCAGCAGCCAGGAGGTGGCGGGGAGCACTGAAGCTTTCTTT	CASSQEVAGSTEAFF
TRBV24-1	TRBJ2-2	.	.	TGTGCCACCAGTGAGCGCGGGGAGCTGTTTTTT	CATSERGELFF
TRBV9	TRBJ2-6	.	.	TGTGCCAGCAGCCTAGGGGGAGCTGGGGCCAACGTCCTGACTTTC	CASSLGGAGANVLTF
TRBV28	TRBJ2-3	once	TRBD2	TGTGCCAGCAGCCCTCTAGCGGGAGGGACAGATACGCAGTATTTT	CASSPLAGGTDTQYF
TRBV11-2	TRBJ2-3	.	TRBD2	TGTGCCAGCACCACGGGGACTAGCAACACAGATACGCAGTATTTT	CASTTGTSNTDTQYF
TRBV28	TRBJ2-4	.	TRBD1	TGTGCCAGCACCTCTCAGACAGGGGGCCTGAACATTCAGTACTTC	CASTSQTGGLNIQYF
TRBV24-1	TRBJ2-3	few	.	TGTGCCACCAGTGATGACCCTGGGAGAGATACGCAGTATTTT	CATSDDPGRDTQYF
TRBV21-1	TRBJ1-5	.	.	TGTGCCAGCAGCAAATTCCTCCTTACAGGGGAGGAGAACAATCAGCCCCAGCATTTT	CASSKFLLTGEENNQPQHF
TRBV5-4	TRBJ1-1	.	.	TGTGCCAGCAGCCCCCCTTACAGGGCTCAAGAAGCTTTCTTT	CASSPPYRAQEAFF
TRBV28	TRBJ2-5	.	TRBD2	TGTGCCAGCAGCACAATAAGCGGGGACCAAGAGACCCAGTACTTC	CASSTISGDQETQYF
TRBV6-6	TRBJ2-7	.	TRBD2	TGTGCCAGCAGTAAACTAGCGGGGCGGTGGTACGAGCAGTACTTC	CASSKLAGRWYEQYF